This TCR beta chain was found in a study of cytomegalovirus exposure and HLA in healthy donors. Whole-study results and caveats: As a later analysis revealed, most CMV-associated TCR beta chains appeared HLA-restricted.

Vbeta (60) and Jbeta (13) primers were used in the PCR. Some clones are missing from TCRdb's copy, which holds only in-frame ones; the method was immunoSEQ multiplex PCR. Here the sample spans 55,000 to 70,000 clones, roughly 85% being singletons. J lost 5 bases, V lost 5 bases, and 10 bases had no gene match. Germline lookup yields CDR1 SGHAT and CDR2 FQNNGV. The CDR3 is made up of 15 amino acids. A remark on this clone: The antigen is not known.

The sample was PBMCs. The receptor's source is a woman aged 25 to 45 in good health and CMV-seronegative. The chain has TRBV11-2 and TRBJ2-5; 8 bases align to TRBD2. The CDR3 here is CASSDREGRDETQYF. The CDR3 DNA sequence: TGTGCCAGCAGCGACCGGGAGGGGAGAGACGAGACCCAGTACTTC.